A selection of T cell receptor beta chains follows, all from one sample in a study of shared clonotypes between healthy human individuals. Clones were read by immunoSEQ multiplex PCR, and TCRdb kept only the in-frame ones, dropping some. The table shows hundreds of thousands of clones, with about 95% occurring only once. Sequences were obtained from naive CD8+ T cells sorted from blood. Source of these receptors: a woman aged 25 to 39 in good health. Both conserved end residues are part of each CDR3. The D gene is left open where the match is weak. For some rows the clone size is stated as once, few or many, or as a class when expanded; others skip it.

TRBJ2-1 | TRBV29-1 | TRBD2 | NA | TGCAGCGTTGTTGGCGGGAGTGACAATGAGCAGTTCTTC | CSVVGGSDNEQFF
TRBJ1-4 | TRBV7-9 | NA | NA | TGTGCCAGCAGCCGGAGAGACGGTATTCAACGTGAAAAACTGTTTTTT | CASSRRDGIQREKLFF
TRBJ2-2 | TRBV7-9 | NA | NA | TGTGCCAGCAGCCAAACCACTAGCTCCGGCGGGGAGCTGTTTTTT | CASSQTTSSGGELFF
TRBJ2-5 | TRBV5-6 | NA | NA | TGTGCCAGCAGCTTGGCCCCCCCCTCGGATTTAGAGACCCAGTACTTC | CASSLAPPSDLETQYF
TRBJ1-6 | TRBV27 | NA | NA | TGTGCCAGCAGTCCCGGACCGGGGGCTGGCAATTCACCCCTCCACTTT | CASSPGPGAGNSPLHF
TRBJ2-2 | TRBV6-6 | TRBD2 | NA | TGTGCCAGCAGGAGACTAGCGGGAGAGGTCGGGGAGCTGTTTTTT | CASRRLAGEVGELFF
TRBJ2-2 | TRBV7-9 | NA | NA | TGTGCCAGCAGCCTCTGGTCCGGGGAGCTGTTTTTT | CASSLWSGELFF
TRBJ2-3 | TRBV28 | TRBD2 | NA | TGTGCCAGCAGTTTAAGGACTAGCGGGAACACAGATACGCAGTATTTT | CASSLRTSGNTDTQYF
TRBJ2-6 | TRBV19 | TRBD1 | NA | TGTGCCAGTGGGGAACAGGGGAATGGCGTCCTGACTTTC | CASGEQGNGVLTF
TRBJ2-5 | TRBV19 | NA | NA | TGTGCCAGTAGTATCCGGGACTCATCCCGGAAGACCCAGTACTTC | CASSIRDSSRKTQYF
TRBJ2-1 | TRBV19 | TRBD2 | NA | TGTGCCAGTACTCGCGGGGGCTCCTACAATGAGCAGTTCTTC | CASTRGGSYNEQFF
TRBJ1-2 | TRBV27 | TRBD1 | NA | TGTGCCAGCAGATCAAGACAGGGCCTGGAAACCCTCTATGGCTACACCTTC | CASRSRQGLETLYGYTF
TRBJ2-7 | TRBV6-5 | TRBD2 | NA | TGTGCCAGCTCTCCGGGACTAGGGAACTACGAGCAGTACTTC | CASSPGLGNYEQYF
TRBJ2-1 | TRBV28 | TRBD2 | NA | TGTGCCAGCAGCCCACCGGGACTAGGGCCCAGTGAGCAGTTCTTC | CASSPPGLGPSEQFF
TRBJ1-3 | TRBV2 | NA | NA | TGTGCCAGCAGTGACAGGGGCAGCTCTGGAAACACCATATATTTT | CASSDRGSSGNTIYF
TRBJ2-7 | TRBV28 | TRBD2 | NA | TGTGCCAGCAGTCTACCCACCGTCGCCAGCGGGAGTCTCTACGAGCAGTACTTC | CASSLPTVASGSLYEQYF
TRBJ1-2 | TRBV28 | TRBD1 | once | TGTGCCAGCAGTTCCGACAGGGGGCCGCATGGCTACACCTTC | CASSSDRGPHGYTF
TRBJ2-7 | TRBV28 | TRBD2 | NA | TGTGCCAGCAGGAGGACTAGCGGGAGGGCGCCCGGGGGGCAGTACTTC | CASRRTSGRAPGGQYF
TRBJ2-5 | TRBV5-1 | TRBD2 | once | TGCGCCAGCAGCTTGTCGATAGCGGGCCTTACACAAGAGACCCAGTACTTC | CASSLSIAGLTQETQYF
TRBJ2-1 | TRBV19 | TRBD2 | NA | TGTGCCAGTAGTAACCCTCGCTCTAGCGGGAGTCTATATGAGCAGTTCTTC | CASSNPRSSGSLYEQFF
TRBJ2-7 | TRBV7-9 | TRBD2 | NA | TGTGCCAGCAGCTTAGAAACTAGCGGGACGACTCTCTTC | CASSLETSGTTLF
TRBJ2-3 | TRBV19 | TRBD2 | NA | TGTGCCAGTAGACGGCGGACTAGCGGGAGTACAGATACGCAGTATTTT | CASRRRTSGSTDTQYF
TRBJ1-2 | TRBV30 | NA | NA | TGTGCCTGGAGGCCGACAGGCCTATACTATGGCTACACCTTC | CAWRPTGLYYGYTF
TRBJ1-1 | TRBV5-4 | TRBD1 | NA | TGTGCCAGCAGCCCGGGACAGGGAGGGATGAACACTGAAGCTTTCTTT | CASSPGQGGMNTEAFF
TRBJ2-7 | TRBV2 | TRBD2 | NA | TGTGCCAGCAGTGAACTAGCGGGGCGAGCCTACGAGCAGTACTTC | CASSELAGRAYEQYF
TRBJ2-7 | TRBV5-1 | TRBD1 | NA | TGCGCCAGCAGCCCGGACAGGACCTACGAGCAGTACTTC | CASSPDRTYEQYF
TRBJ1-1 | TRBV28 | NA | NA | TGTGCCAGCAGTCCTACGGGACGGATGAACACTGAAGCTTTCTTT | CASSPTGRMNTEAFF
TRBJ2-7 | TRBV29-1 | NA | NA | TGCAGCGTTGACGCGGGCTACGAGCAGTACTTC | CSVDAGYEQYF